A selection of T cell receptor beta chains follows, all from one sample in a study of T-cell memory formation after mild COVID-19. MiXCR, run by TCRdb on the 5' RACE reads, gives a single entry per CDR3 protein. The sample has just under 150,000 distinct CDR3 sequences, under 25% seen once; the top ten hold approximately 2.4%. The specimen was PBMCs or a T cell subset sorted from them (not recorded which). These receptors were obtained from an adult woman who had mild COVID-19 (a few samples of this study predate the infection). Cell type and time point are not known. CDR3s leave out the opening cysteine and the closing phenylalanine or tryptophan. The size field is filled for only some rows; it gives once, few, many or a size class.

clone_size v_call cdr3_aa
- TRBV4-2 ASSQGGTYTDTQY
few TRBV5-6 ASSLVGARWTGVYGYT
- TRBV9 ASTKRRLEQY
few TRBV27 ASSFSSRTGELF
- TRBV7-2 ASSPRLAGVRETQY
- TRBV10-3 AISAGTSGSYEQY
few TRBV9 ASSAPGLAEYSSYNEQF
- TRBV7-9 ASSHPGDTGELF
few TRBV5-6 ASSVAGSEKLF
few TRBV5-1 ASRGGGAFHEQF
- TRBV6-2/TRBV6-3 ASSRTSGEGTEQF
many TRBV2 ASRETGDGNEQF